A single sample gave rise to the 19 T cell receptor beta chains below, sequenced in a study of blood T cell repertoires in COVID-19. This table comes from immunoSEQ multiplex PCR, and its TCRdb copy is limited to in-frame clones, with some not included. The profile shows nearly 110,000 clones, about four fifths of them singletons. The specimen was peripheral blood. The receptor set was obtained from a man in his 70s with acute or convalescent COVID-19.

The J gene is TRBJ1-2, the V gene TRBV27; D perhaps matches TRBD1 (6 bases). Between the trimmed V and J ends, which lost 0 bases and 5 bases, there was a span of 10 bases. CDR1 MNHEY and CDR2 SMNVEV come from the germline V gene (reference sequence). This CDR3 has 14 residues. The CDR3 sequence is CASSLSTGMYGYTF. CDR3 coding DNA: TGTGCCAGCAGTTTATCGACAGGAATGTATGGCTACACCTTC.

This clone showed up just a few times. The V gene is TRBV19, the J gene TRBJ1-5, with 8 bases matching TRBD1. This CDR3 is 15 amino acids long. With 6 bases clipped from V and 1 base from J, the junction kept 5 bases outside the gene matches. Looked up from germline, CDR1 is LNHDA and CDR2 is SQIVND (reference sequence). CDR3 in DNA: TGTGCCAGTAGGCTGACAGGGGTAAGCAATCAGCCCCAGCATTTT. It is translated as CASRLTGVSNQPQHF.

The CDR3 bases are TGTGCCAGCAGTTCTATTGGACAGGGTGACACCTTC. Amino acids: CASSSIGQGDTF. The gene calls are TRBV6-2 or TRBV6-3 and TRBJ1-2, with TRBD1 identical over 8 bases. The trim removed 4 bases at V and 12 bases at J, leaving 7 bases unmatched. The CDR3 length is 12 residues. Germline loops: CDR1 MNHEY, CDR2 SVGEGT.

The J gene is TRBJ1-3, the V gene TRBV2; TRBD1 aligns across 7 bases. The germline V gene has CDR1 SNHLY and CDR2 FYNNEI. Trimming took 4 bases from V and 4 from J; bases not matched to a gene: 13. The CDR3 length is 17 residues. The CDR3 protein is CASSVRSTGTAGNTIYF. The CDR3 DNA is TGTGCCAGCAGTGTTAGGTCGACCGGGACAGCAGGAAACACCATATATTTT.

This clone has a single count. This CDR3 reads CASTTGAQPQHF. In DNA, the CDR3 is TGTGCCAGCACCACAGGGGCCCAGCCCCAGCATTTT. The chain joins TRBV12-3 or TRBV12-4 to TRBJ1-5; TRBD1 matches at 7 bases. V lost 7 bases to trimming and J lost 7 bases; unmatched junction nucleotides: 4. The CDR3 sequence is 12 residues long.

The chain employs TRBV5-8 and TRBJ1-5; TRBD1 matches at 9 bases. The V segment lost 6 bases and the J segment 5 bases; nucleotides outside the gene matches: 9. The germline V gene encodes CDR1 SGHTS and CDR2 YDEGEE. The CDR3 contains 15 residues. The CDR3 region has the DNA TGTGCCAGCACACCGGGACAGGGAGGTTATCAGCCCCAGCATTTT. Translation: CASTPGQGGYQPQHF.

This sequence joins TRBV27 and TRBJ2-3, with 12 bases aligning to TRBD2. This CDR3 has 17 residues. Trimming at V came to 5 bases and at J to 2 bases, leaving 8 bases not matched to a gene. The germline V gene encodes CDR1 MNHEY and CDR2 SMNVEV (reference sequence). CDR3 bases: TGTGCCAGCAGTCGCCGGACTAGCGGGGCGCTCACAGATACGCAGTATTTT. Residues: CASSRRTSGALTDTQYF.

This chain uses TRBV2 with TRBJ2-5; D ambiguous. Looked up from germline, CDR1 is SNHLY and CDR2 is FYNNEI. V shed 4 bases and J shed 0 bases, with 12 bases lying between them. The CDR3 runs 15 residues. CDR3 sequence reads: CASSGVRIYQETQYF. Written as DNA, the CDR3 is TGTGCCAGCAGTGGTGTCAGAATTTACCAAGAGACCCAGTACTTC.

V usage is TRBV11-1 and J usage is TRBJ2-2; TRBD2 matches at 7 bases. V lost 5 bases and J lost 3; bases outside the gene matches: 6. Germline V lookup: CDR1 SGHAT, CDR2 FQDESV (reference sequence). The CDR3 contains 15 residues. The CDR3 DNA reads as TGTGCCAGCAGCCCCGGGGACTATGACACCGGGGAGCTGTTTTTT. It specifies CASSPGDYDTGELFF. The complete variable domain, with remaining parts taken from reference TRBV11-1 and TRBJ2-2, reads EAEVAQSPRYKITEKSQAVAFWCDPISGHATLYWYRQILGQGPELLVQFQDESVVDDSQLPKDRFSAERLKGVDSTLKIQPAELGDSAMYLCASSPGDYDTGELFFGEGSRLTVL.

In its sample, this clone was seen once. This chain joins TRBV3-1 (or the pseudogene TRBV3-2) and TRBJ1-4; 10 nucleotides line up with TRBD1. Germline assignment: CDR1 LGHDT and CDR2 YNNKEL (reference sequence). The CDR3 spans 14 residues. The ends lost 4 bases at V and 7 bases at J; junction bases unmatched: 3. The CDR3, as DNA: TGTGCCAGCAGCCGGACAGGGGGAGGTGAAAAACTGTTTTTT. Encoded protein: CASSRTGGGEKLFF.

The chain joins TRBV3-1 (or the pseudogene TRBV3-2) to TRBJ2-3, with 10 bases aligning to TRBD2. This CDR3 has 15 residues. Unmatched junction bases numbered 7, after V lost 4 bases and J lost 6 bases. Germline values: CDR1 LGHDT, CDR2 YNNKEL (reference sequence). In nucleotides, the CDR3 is TGTGCCAGCAGCCCTTGGACTAGCGGACCCGATACGCAGTATTTT. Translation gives CASSPWTSGPDTQYF.

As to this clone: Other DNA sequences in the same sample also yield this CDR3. The CDR3 spells CASSLGGGGADTQYF. CDR3 DNA: TGCGCCAGCAGCTTGGGTGGCGGGGGGGCAGATACGCAGTATTTT. The V call is TRBV5-1, the J call TRBJ2-3; 9 bases align to TRBD2. V was clipped by 0 bases and J by 4 bases; unmatched bases: 3. CDR3 length equals 15 residues. In germline, CDR1 is SGHRS, CDR2 YFSETQ.

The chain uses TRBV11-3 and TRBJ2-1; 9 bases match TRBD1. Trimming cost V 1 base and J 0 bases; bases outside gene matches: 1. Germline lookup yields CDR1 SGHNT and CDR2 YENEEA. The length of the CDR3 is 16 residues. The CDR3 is CASSLGGQGSYNEQFF. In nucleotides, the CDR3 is TGTGCCAGCAGCTTAGGGGGACAGGGCTCCTACAATGAGCAGTTCTTC.

CDR3 in amino acids: CASRKSGGPDEQYF. The CDR3 DNA follows: TGCGCCAGCAGAAAGTCCGGGGGGCCGGACGAGCAGTACTTC. The rearrangement uses TRBV5-1 and TRBJ2-7; D may be TRBD2 (7 bases). Germline V lookup: CDR1 SGHRS, CDR2 YFSETQ. CDR3 length: 14 amino acids. Trimming shortened V by 5 bases and J by 5 bases, and 17 bases separated the two germline ends. Drawing the rest from reference TRBV5-1 and TRBJ2-7, the complete variable domain is KAGVTQTPRYLIKTRGQQVTLSCSPISGHRSVSWYQQTPGQGLQFLFEYFSETQRNKGNFPGRFSGRQFSNSRSEMNVSTLELGDSALYLCASRKSGGPDEQYFGPGTRLTVT.

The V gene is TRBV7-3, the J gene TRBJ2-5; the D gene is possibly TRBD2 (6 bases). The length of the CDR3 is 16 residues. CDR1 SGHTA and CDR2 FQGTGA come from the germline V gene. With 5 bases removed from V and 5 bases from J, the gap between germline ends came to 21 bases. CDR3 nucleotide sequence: TGTGCCAGCAGCATTCAAGGGATGGGGGGATCCGAGACCCAGTACTTC. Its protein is CASSIQGMGGSETQYF.

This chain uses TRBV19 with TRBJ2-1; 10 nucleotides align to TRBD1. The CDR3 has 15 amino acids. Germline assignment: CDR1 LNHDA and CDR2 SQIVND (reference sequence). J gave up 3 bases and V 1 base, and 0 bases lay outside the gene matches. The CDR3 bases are TGTGCCAGTAGTATAGGGACAGGGGGCTACAATGAGCAGTTCTTC. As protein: CASSIGTGGYNEQFF.

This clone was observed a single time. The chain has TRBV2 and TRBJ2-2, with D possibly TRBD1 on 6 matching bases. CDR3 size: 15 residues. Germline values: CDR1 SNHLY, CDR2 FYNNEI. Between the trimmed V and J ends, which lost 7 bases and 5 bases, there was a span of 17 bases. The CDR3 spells CASTSQGHLTGELFF. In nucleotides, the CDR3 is TGTGCCAGCACGTCACAGGGACATTTGACCGGGGAGCTGTTTTTT. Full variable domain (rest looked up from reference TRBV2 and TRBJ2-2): EPEVTQTPSHQVTQMGQEVILRCVPISNHLYFYWYRQILGQKVEFLVSFYNNEISEKSEIFDDQFSVERPDGSNFTLKIRSTKLEDSAMYFCASTSQGHLTGELFFGEGSRLTVL.

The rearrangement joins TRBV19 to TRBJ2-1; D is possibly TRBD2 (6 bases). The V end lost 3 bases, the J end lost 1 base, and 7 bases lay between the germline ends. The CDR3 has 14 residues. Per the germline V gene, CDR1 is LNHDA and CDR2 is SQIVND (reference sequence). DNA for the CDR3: TGTGCCAGTAGTATTGCGGGGTCCTACAATGAGCAGTTCTTC. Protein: CASSIAGSYNEQFF.

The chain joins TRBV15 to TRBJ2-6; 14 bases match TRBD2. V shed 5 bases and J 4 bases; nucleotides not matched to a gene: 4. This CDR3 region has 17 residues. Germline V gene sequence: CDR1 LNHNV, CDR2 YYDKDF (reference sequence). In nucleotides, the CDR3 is TGTGCCACCAGCGAGACTAGCGGGGGGGTCGGGGCCAACGTCCTGACTTTC. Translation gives CATSETSGGVGANVLTF.